The 8 T cell receptor beta chains reported below all come from one sample, sequenced in a study of cytomegalovirus exposure and HLA in healthy donors. The PCR was carried out with 60 Vbeta primers and 13 Jbeta primers. Here immunoSEQ multiplex PCR was the method, and the copy in TCRdb shows in-frame clones only, minus some. The sample consists of around 130,000 clones, approximately 80% of them appearing once. Specimen: PBMCs. Receptor source: a woman between 40 and 50 years old in good health and CMV-seronegative.

The rearrangement links TRBV27 to TRBJ2-7, with TRBD2 matching over 12 bases. The V gene's germline CDR1 is MNHEY and CDR2 SMNVEV (reference sequence). V was clipped by 6 bases and J by 1 base; unmatched bases: 4. The CDR3 length is 15 residues. The CDR3 protein is CASRTLAGGSYEQYF. The CDR3 DNA reads as TGTGCCAGCAGAACACTAGCGGGGGGTTCCTACGAGCAGTACTTC.

This rearrangement joins TRBV18 to TRBJ1-6; the match to TRBD1 covers 8 bases. The CDR3 has 14 residues. V lost 2 bases, J lost 8 bases, and 2 bases stayed unmatched. The germline V gene has CDR1 KGHSH and CDR2 LQKENI. CDR3 bases: TGTGCCAGCTCACCAGGGACAGGCGATTCACCCCTCCACTTT. This codes for CASSPGTGDSPLHF.

The CDR3, as DNA: TGTGCCAGCAGCTCCTATCTCGGACAGCAAAACTATGGCTACACCTTC. Protein product: CASSSYLGQQNYGYTF. This chain links TRBV5-4 with TRBJ1-2; weak D call: TRBD1 (6 bases). The V gene's germline CDR1 is SGHNT and CDR2 YYREEE (reference sequence). The CDR3 has 16 residues. The V end lost 3 bases, the J end lost 2 bases, and 17 bases lay between the germline ends. The full variable domain, with the rest looked up from reference TRBV5-4 and TRBJ1-2, is ETGVTQSPTHLIKTRGQQVTLRCSSQSGHNTVSWYQQALGQGPQFIFQYYREEENGRGNFPPRFSGLQFPNYSSELNVNALELDDSALYLCASSSYLGQQNYGYTFGSGTRLTVV.

The rearrangement uses TRBV18 and TRBJ1-5; possibly TRBD1 for D (5 bases). Germline V CDR1 and CDR2: KGHSH, LQKENI. V dropped 5 bases and J dropped 4 bases, with 12 bases sitting between them. This CDR3 contains 14 residues. The CDR3 DNA sequence: TGTGCCAGCTCAGGCGGGACGGAAAATCAGCCCCAGCATTTT. Its protein is CASSGGTENQPQHF.

The chain carries TRBV5-1 and TRBJ2-5, with a possible D match to TRBD1 (6 bases). Germline CDR1 reads SGHRS; CDR2 reads YFSETQ. The V and J ends lost 7 bases and 0 bases respectively, with 13 bases between them. CDR3 length: 14 residues. The CDR3 DNA is TGCGCCAGCGTCGTAGGGGACAACCAAGAGACCCAGTACTTC. Translation: CASVVGDNQETQYF.

The chain recombines TRBV28 with TRBJ1-3, with D unclear. Germline lookup yields CDR1 MDHEN and CDR2 SYDVKM. CDR3 length equals 15 residues. Trimming took 3 bases from V and 7 from J, leaving 16 bases between them. This CDR3 is CASSFSSRGGNTIYF. CDR3 DNA sequence: TGTGCCAGCAGTTTCTCGTCCCGTGGAGGGAACACCATATATTTT.

The rearrangement uses TRBV4-1 and TRBJ2-3, with 7 bases matching TRBD1. Per germline, CDR1 MGHRA and CDR2 YSYEKL. V gave up 0 bases and J gave up 3 bases; unmatched junction bases: 3. The CDR3 loop spans 15 amino acids. The CDR3, as DNA: TGCGCCAGCAGCCAAGAAGGGGGCGGGACAGATACGCAGTATTTT. Translated, it gives CASSQEGGGTDTQYF.

The genes are TRBV5-1 and TRBJ2-3, with D perhaps matching TRBD2 (6 bases). CDR1 and CDR2 from the germline V gene are SGHRS and YFSETQ. There are 17 residues in the CDR3. The V gene lost 0 bases and the J gene lost 2 bases, with 16 bases spanning the gap. The CDR3 DNA sequence: TGCGCCAGCAGCTTGGAAGGTCCGAGCGGGTACACAGATACGCAGTATTTT. Its protein product is CASSLEGPSGYTDTQYF. Complete variable domain (other parts from reference TRBV5-1 and TRBJ2-3): KAGVTQTPRYLIKTRGQQVTLSCSPISGHRSVSWYQQTPGQGLQFLFEYFSETQRNKGNFPGRFSGRQFSNSRSEMNVSTLELGDSALYLCASSLEGPSGYTDTQYFGPGTRLTVL.